Described below is a single TCR beta chain sequence and its context. Its antigen remains unidentified. CDR3 size: 14 residues. Trimming stripped 1 base from V and 6 bases from J, with 13 bases between. The germline gives CDR1 LGHNA, CDR2 YNFKEQ. This specimen belongs to a study of cytomegalovirus exposure and HLA in healthy donors. PCR was performed using 60 Vbeta and 13 Jbeta primers. Using immunoSEQ multiplex PCR, the repertoire was profiled, and TCRdb retains in-frame clones only, with some absent. The sample holds about 110,000 clones, over 70% seen once. The study, taken as a whole, reports: In a later analysis, at a false discovery rate of 0.05, roughly 16,000 TCR beta sequences matched HLA alleles.

The sequenced sample consisted of PBMCs. This sequence was found in a boy under 18 in good health and CMV-seronegative. The gene calls are TRBV4-2 and TRBJ2-7; D unclear. CDR3 amino acids: CASSQGSSSSEQYF. CDR3 nucleotides: TGTGCCAGCAGCCAAGGAAGCTCGAGTTCCGAGCAGTACTTC.